A single sample is the source of the 20 T cell receptor beta chains below, sequenced in a study of blood T cells in healthy people across ages. Combining a sample-barcoded 5' primer with a J-beta primer mix, a second PCR ran for about 7 to 11 cycles. TCRdb re-called the 5' RACE reads with MiXCR, one entry per CDR3 protein. This table holds 550,000 to 700,000 distinct CDR3 sequences, 27% found once. Input material: blood. These receptor sequences come from a woman aged 70-85 years in good health.

The V and J genes are TRBV20-1 and TRBJ1-1; the D gene is possibly TRBD1 (5 bases). CDR3 length: 13 amino acids. The V end was cut by 6 bases, the J end by 1 base, with 12 bases between. CDR1 and CDR2 from the germline V gene are DFQATT and SNEGSKA (reference sequence). This CDR3 is CSASQGSNTEAFF. CDR3 in DNA: TGCAGTGCCTCGCAGGGCTCGAACACTGAAGCTTTCTTT.

This clonotype was observed a few times. At one end, the junction sequence differs from germline, possibly due to a read error. The chain combines TRBV4-3 with TRBJ2-1, with TRBD1 as a possible D gene (6 bases). The CDR3 sequence is 15 residues long. Germline-derived CDR1 and CDR2 are LGHNA and YSLEER. CDR3 sequence (DNA): TGCGCCAGCAGCCAGGGACACCGAGGGTACAGTGAGCAGTTCTTC. It is translated as CASSQGHRGYSEQFF.

This clonotype has a handful of counts. This chain connects TRBV5-1 to TRBJ2-5; no firm D call. The DNA end favors TRBJ2-1, so the J call may be wrong. The CDR3 covers 11 residues. CDR1 and CDR2 (germline): SGHRS, YFSETQ. CDR3 bases: TGCGCCAGCAGCTTGAAGCATGAGCAGTTCTTC. Protein sequence: CASSLKHEQFF.

This chain connects TRBV6-2 or TRBV6-3 to TRBJ1-1, with 7 positions matching TRBD1. V lost 6 bases and J lost 5; bases outside the gene matches: 9. The CDR3 extends over 14 amino acids. Germline V lookup: CDR1 MNHEY, CDR2 SVGEGT. CDR3 in amino acids: CASSPDREGTEAFF. The CDR3 bases are TGTGCCAGCAGCCCAGACAGGGAGGGAACTGAAGCTTTCTTT.

This clonotype was counted only a few times. Its ends do not fully match the called genes, so a read error is possible. J is TRBJ2-5 and V is TRBV7-6; either TRBD1 or TRBD2 may fit D (5 bases each). The CDR3 is 12 amino acids. Germline V gene sequence: CDR1 SGHVS, CDR2 FNYEAQ. CDR3 sequence (DNA): TGTGCCAGCAGCCCGAGGACCGAGGGGAAGATCTTC. This translates into CASSPRTEGKIF. Full variable domain (outside the CDR3, taken from reference TRBV7-6 and TRBJ2-5): GAGVSQSPRYKVTKRGQDVALRCDPISGHVSLYWYRQALGQGPEFLTYFNYEAQQDKSGLPNDRFSAERPEGSISTLTIQRTEQRDSAMYRCASSPRTEGKIFGPGTRLLVL.

V usage is TRBV5-1 and J usage is TRBJ2-5; D could derive from TRBD1 or TRBD2 (5 bases each). Gene TRBJ2-7 matches the end of the DNA better, so the J call may be wrong. CDR3 length equals 13 residues. Germline V gives CDR1 SGHRS, CDR2 YFSETQ. CDR3 DNA: TGCGCCAGCAGCCACGGGGCCTCCTACGAGCAGTACTTC. It translates to CASSHGASYEQYF.

This clonotype showed up just a few times. The chain uses TRBV7-3 and TRBJ1-2; D is unclear. The germline CDR1 and CDR2 sequences are SGHTA and FQGTGA. The ends were cut back, 1 base at V and 7 bases at J, with 13 bases in the middle. This CDR3 has 14 amino acids. This CDR3 is CASSLSPAVGGYTF. CDR3 bases: TGTGCCAGCAGCTTAAGCCCGGCAGTAGGTGGCTACACCTTC.

This clonotype showed up just a few times. The J gene is TRBJ2-7, the V gene TRBV11-2, with 8 nucleotides matching TRBD2. Germline V gene data show CDR1 as SGHAT and CDR2 as FQNNGV. This CDR3 is built from 15 residues. V was pared by 0 bases and J by 2 bases, with 3 bases of the junction left unmatched. The CDR3 loop reads CASSLERGDTYEQYF. CDR3 DNA: TGTGCCAGCAGCTTAGAGCGGGGGGACACCTACGAGCAGTACTTC.

The gene calls are TRBV2 and TRBJ1-3; no reliable D call. CDR1 SNHLY and CDR2 FYNNEI come from the germline V gene. The CDR3 covers 15 residues. V was cut by 7 bases and J by 0 bases, with 13 bases left in between. The CDR3 loop is CASISGYNSGNTIYF. DNA for the CDR3: TGTGCCAGCATCAGCGGATATAACTCTGGAAACACCATATATTTT.

This clonotype was seen a few times. V and J are TRBV4-3 and TRBJ2-1; 9 nucleotides agree with TRBD2. The CDR3 loop spans 16 amino acids. J lost 5 bases, V lost 0 bases, and 5 bases had no gene match. CDR1 is LGHNA, CDR2 YSLEER, per germline. The CDR3 loop reads CASSQDASGTNNEQFF. CDR3 sequence (DNA): TGCGCCAGCAGCCAAGACGCTAGCGGGACCAACAATGAGCAGTTCTTC.

As to this clonotype: The junction and the germline gene differ at one end; a read error may be behind it. The chain links TRBV12-3 or TRBV12-4 to TRBJ2-2; TRBD2 aligns across 11 bases. There are 16 residues in the CDR3. CDR3 sequence reads: CASSVAGGLNTGELFF. The CDR3 nucleotides are TGTGCCAGCAGTGTAGCGGGGGGGCTAAACACCGGGGAGCTGTTTTTT.

This clonotype was counted between two and nine times. The chain uses TRBV7-2 and TRBJ1-2; 8 positions agree with TRBD1. Germline CDR1 is SGHTA and CDR2 is FQGNSA. V lost 4 bases and J lost 6; bases outside the gene matches: 7. The CDR3 has 14 amino acids. As DNA, the CDR3 is TGTGCCAGCAGCTCATACAGGGACAGGAATGGCTACACCTTC. Its translation: CASSSYRDRNGYTF.

The chain recombines TRBV20-1 with TRBJ2-1; 8 bases line up with TRBD2. With V trimmed by 5 bases and J by 0 bases, 6 bases remained unmatched. Germline V gives CDR1 DFQATT, CDR2 SNEGSKA (reference sequence). CDR3 size: 15 residues. The chain's CDR3 is CSALSGIRSYNEQFF. In nucleotides, the CDR3 is TGCAGTGCTCTTAGCGGGATCCGCTCCTACAATGAGCAGTTCTTC.

This clonotype was counted at least ten times. The J gene is TRBJ2-5, the V gene TRBV12-3 or TRBV12-4; tentative D call: TRBD2 (5 bases). The CDR3 loop spans 16 amino acids. Trimming shortened V by 3 bases and J by 1 base, and 15 bases separated the two germline ends. CDR3 DNA: TGTGCCAGCAGTTTGAGCGGAGCTGAACTCCAAGAGACCCAGTACTTC. Translating gives CASSLSGAELQETQYF.

This clonotype was counted only a few times. The chain joins TRBV7-9 to TRBJ2-1; 7 nucleotides match TRBD1. Germline lookup yields CDR1 SEHNR and CDR2 FQNEAQ (reference sequence). With V trimmed by 2 bases and J by 7 bases, 17 bases remained unmatched. The CDR3 is 18 amino acids. CDR3 nucleotide sequence: TGTGCCAGCAGCTTAACCCCTTTCCGGGACAGAAAATGGAATGAGCAGTTCTTC. Translation: CASSLTPFRDRKWNEQFF.

Only a few counts were recorded for this clonotype. The chain joins TRBV29-1 to TRBJ1-1, with 10 bases that match TRBD1. Germline CDR1 reads SQVTM; CDR2 reads ANQGSEA. The CDR3 totals 13 residues. The trim removed 6 bases at V and 4 bases at J, leaving 5 bases unmatched. CDR3 loop: CSVEGQGRTEAFF. The CDR3 nucleotides are TGCAGCGTGGAGGGACAGGGGCGCACTGAAGCTTTCTTT. The full variable domain, in which reference TRBV29-1 and TRBJ1-1 provide the parts outside the CDR3, is SAVISQKPSRDICQRGTSLTIQCQVDSQVTMMFWYRQQPGQSLTLIATANQGSEATYESGFVIDKFPISRPNLTFSTLTVSNMSPEDSSIYLCSVEGQGRTEAFFGQGTRLTVV.

There are a few counts of this clonotype. The chain joins TRBV27 to TRBJ1-4; 11 bases agree with TRBD1. This CDR3 region has 14 residues. CDR1 and CDR2 from the germline V gene are MNHEY and SMNVEV (reference sequence). With V trimmed by 6 bases and J by 7 bases, 4 bases remained unmatched. The CDR3 DNA is TGTGCCAGCAGGGCAGGGACAGGGGGTGAAAAACTGTTTTTT. Amino acids: CASRAGTGGEKLFF.

The chain recombines TRBV5-4 with TRBJ2-5, with D perhaps matching TRBD2 (5 bases). The J call may be mistaken, given a closer DNA end match to TRBJ2-1. Germline V gene sequence: CDR1 SGHNT, CDR2 YYREEE (reference sequence). The CDR3 extends over 13 amino acids. Here the CDR3 reads CASSFDSEDEQFF. The CDR3 bases are TGTGCCAGCAGCTTTGATAGCGAAGATGAGCAGTTCTTC.

The table lists this clonotype with a few counts. This chain links TRBV9 with TRBJ2-7; weak D call: TRBD2 (6 bases). CDR1 is SGDLS, CDR2 YYNGEE, per germline. V lost 0 bases to trimming and J lost 6 bases, with 10 bases between them. The CDR3 length is 13 residues. The CDR3 here is CASSVAGGSEQYF. The CDR3 region has the DNA TGTGCCAGCAGCGTAGCTGGGGGGAGCGAGCAGTACTTC.

V gene TRBV5-1 combines with J gene TRBJ1-1; no firm D call. Germline CDR1 is SGHRS and CDR2 is YFSETQ. The CDR3 has 13 residues. Trimming stripped 6 bases from V and 4 bases from J, with 13 bases between. The DNA of the CDR3 is TGCGCCAGCATAGGTCGAAGCGGCACTGAAGCTTTCTTT. It encodes CASIGRSGTEAFF. Variable domain in full (rest from reference TRBV5-1 and TRBJ1-1): KAGVTQTPRYLIKTRGQQVTLSCSPISGHRSVSWYQQTPGQGLQFLFEYFSETQRNKGNFPGRFSGRQFSNSRSEMNVSTLELGDSALYLCASIGRSGTEAFFGQGTRLTVV.